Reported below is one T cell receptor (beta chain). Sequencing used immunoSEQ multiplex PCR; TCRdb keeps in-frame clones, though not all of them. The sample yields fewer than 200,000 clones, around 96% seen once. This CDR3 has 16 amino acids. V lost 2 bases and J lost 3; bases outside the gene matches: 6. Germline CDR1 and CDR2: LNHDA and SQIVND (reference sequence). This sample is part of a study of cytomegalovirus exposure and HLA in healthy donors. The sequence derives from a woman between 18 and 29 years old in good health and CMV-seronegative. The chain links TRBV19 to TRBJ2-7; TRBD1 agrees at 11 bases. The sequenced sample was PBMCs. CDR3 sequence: CASSISGTGGNYEQYF. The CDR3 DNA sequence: TGTGCCAGTAGTATAAGCGGGACAGGGGGAAACTACGAGCAGTACTTC.